This paragraph reports one T cell receptor beta chain. The data stem from a study of blood T cell repertoires in COVID-19. Study summary: From T cells, B-cell-depleted T cells, or PBMCs came the material, which was cDNA or gDNA.

V lost 3 bases and J lost 12; bases outside the gene matches: 10. The germline V gene encodes CDR1 KGHSH and CDR2 LQKENI. The CDR3 contains 14 residues. Assay: immunoSEQ multiplex PCR; the TCRdb copy retains only in-frame clones and omits some. The sample has roughly 450,000 clones; less than 95% are singletons. Study members were between roughly 18 and 89 years old and lived in 20 to 30 US regions. Among Cohort 3 donors, those recovered had two negative PCRs, clearance, or symptom resolution. The chain is built from TRBV18 and TRBJ1-2; 10 bases agree with TRBD1. The source of this sequence is a man younger than 30 who had recovered from COVID-19. Sequencing was performed on PBMCs or T cells enriched from blood (not recorded which). Here the CDR3 reads CASSPTDRGRTHTF. As DNA, the CDR3 is TGTGCCAGCTCACCTACTGACAGGGGGCGCACCCACACCTTC.